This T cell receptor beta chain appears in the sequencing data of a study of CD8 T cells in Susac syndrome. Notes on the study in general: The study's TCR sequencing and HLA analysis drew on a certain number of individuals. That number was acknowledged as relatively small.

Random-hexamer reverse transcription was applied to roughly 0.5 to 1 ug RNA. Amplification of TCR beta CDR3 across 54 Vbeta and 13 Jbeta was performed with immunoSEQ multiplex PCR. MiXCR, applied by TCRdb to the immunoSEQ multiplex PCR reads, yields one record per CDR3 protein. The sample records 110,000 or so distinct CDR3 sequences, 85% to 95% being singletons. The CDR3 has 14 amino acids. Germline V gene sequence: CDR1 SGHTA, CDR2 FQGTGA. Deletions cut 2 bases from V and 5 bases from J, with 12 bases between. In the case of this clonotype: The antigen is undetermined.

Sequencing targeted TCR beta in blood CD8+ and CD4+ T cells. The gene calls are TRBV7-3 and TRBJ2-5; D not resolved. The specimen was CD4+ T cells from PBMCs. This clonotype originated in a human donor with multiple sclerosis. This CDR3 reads CASSLRLDGETQYF. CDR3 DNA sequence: TGTGCCAGCAGCTTACGGCTAGATGGCGAGACCCAGTACTTC.